This T cell receptor (beta chain) was recovered during a study of cytomegalovirus exposure and HLA in healthy donors. Study-wide results and limits: Several of the most significant clusters appeared, in a later analysis, to be linked to common viral pathogens. Reported performance of the classifier showed diagnosis of cytomegalovirus status with high specificity and sensitivity. A further, later analysis showed that HLA-associated TCR beta chains (compared with equally common others) were more clonally expanded.

This clone was counted between two and nine times. Its antigen is undetermined. At collection, donors were nominally healthy, but unrecorded immune exposures were probable. From germline, CDR1 is SGHNT and CDR2 YYREEE (reference sequence). The length of the CDR3 is 15 residues. V lost 0 bases to trimming and J lost 2 bases, with 6 bases between them. Primers: 60 Vbeta forward and 13 Jbeta reverse. Sequencing used immunoSEQ multiplex PCR; TCRdb keeps in-frame clones, though not all of them. The data show about 130,000 clones, approximately 8.8% seen once. The sequencing sample was made of PBMCs. This receptor was identified in a man aged 40-49 years in good health and CMV-seronegative. This chain connects TRBV5-4 to TRBJ2-6; no firm D call. CDR3 coding DNA: TGTGCCAGCAGCTTGGGTCCAACTGGGGCCAACGTCCTGACTTTC. The encoded protein is CASSLGPTGANVLTF.